These 19 T cell receptor beta chains came from one sample sequenced in a study of blood T cell repertoires in COVID-19. The method was immunoSEQ multiplex PCR; TCRdb's version includes in-frame clones alone and lacks a portion of them. Among some 260,000 clones, around four fifths were seen once, and the ten largest hold around 4.1%. Sequencing input: peripheral blood. The receptors shown here come from a woman aged 40 to 55 with active or convalescent COVID-19.

V and J are TRBV28 and TRBJ1-3; D not certain. V was shortened by 1 base and J by 2 bases, with 6 bases between the two germline ends. This CDR3 is built from 14 residues. CDR1 is MDHEN, CDR2 SYDVKM, per germline. The chain's CDR3 is CASSLSGTGNTIYF. In DNA, the CDR3 is TGTGCCAGCAGTTTATCGGGGACTGGAAACACCATATATTTT.

The chain combines TRBV7-9 with TRBJ1-1, with 8 positions matching TRBD1. The CDR3 extends over 15 amino acids. Per the germline V gene, CDR1 is SEHNR and CDR2 is FQNEAQ (reference sequence). Losses at the gene ends were 4 bases for V and 0 bases for J; bases not matched to a gene: 4. Here the CDR3 reads CASSSSTGVNTEAFF. In DNA form, the CDR3 reads TGTGCCAGCAGCTCTTCGACAGGGGTGAACACTGAAGCTTTCTTT.

This clone occurred a few times. The chain uses TRBV7-9 and TRBJ1-1; D might be TRBD1 (5 bases). Trimming cost V 4 bases and J 0 bases, with 12 bases left between them. CDR3 length: 15 amino acids. Germline loops: CDR1 SEHNR, CDR2 FQNEAQ (reference sequence). The CDR3 sequence is CASSSSQEMNTEAFF. The CDR3 region has the DNA TGTGCCAGCAGCTCCTCACAGGAAATGAACACTGAAGCTTTCTTT.

The J gene is TRBJ1-2, the V gene TRBV6-5; 9 bases are shared with TRBD1. Germline-derived CDR1 and CDR2 are MNHEY and SVGAGI. The CDR3 runs 15 residues. J was trimmed by 5 bases and V by 10 bases; bases with no gene match: 14. As DNA, the CDR3 is TGTGCCACCAACGGCGTCAACAGGGGGCAATATGGCTACACCTTC. This translates into CATNGVNRGQYGYTF.

This clone occurred a few times. The gene calls are TRBV2 and TRBJ2-2, with D possibly TRBD2 on 5 matching bases. Germline V lookup: CDR1 SNHLY, CDR2 FYNNEI. The CDR3 covers 14 residues. Trimming stripped 4 bases from V and 2 bases from J, with 8 bases between. The CDR3 nucleotides read TGTGCCAGCAGTGGGAGGAGAAACACCGGGGAGCTGTTTTTT. Translated, it gives CASSGRRNTGELFF.

The rearrangement uses TRBV30 and TRBJ2-7; D is uncertain. Trimming removed 5 bases at V and 3 bases at J, with 14 bases between. The CDR3 is made up of 13 amino acids. Germline V lookup: CDR1 GTSNPN, CDR2 SVGIG (reference sequence). CDR3 sequence (DNA): TGTGCCTGGTCAGACAAGATGAGCTACGAGCAGTACGTC. Protein product: CAWSDKMSYEQYV.

This clone has just a few counts. The chain couples TRBV5-1 to TRBJ2-1; 8 bases map to TRBD2. J was trimmed by 5 bases and V by 4 bases; bases with no gene match: 14. CDR3 length equals 17 residues. Germline CDR1 and CDR2: SGHRS and YFSETQ. CDR3 amino acids: CASSPAPLAGGNNEQFF. Written as DNA, the CDR3 is TGCGCCAGCAGCCCGGCCCCTCTAGCGGGCGGAAACAATGAGCAGTTCTTC.

This chain links TRBV18 with TRBJ1-1; tentatively, D is TRBD1 (5 bases). The germline V gene has CDR1 KGHSH and CDR2 LQKENI. Trimming took 6 bases from V and 1 from J, leaving 12 bases between them. This CDR3 contains 14 residues. CDR3 residues: CASSPTDTNTEAFF. The CDR3 region has the DNA TGTGCCAGCTCTCCGACAGATACGAACACTGAAGCTTTCTTT. Using reference TRBV18 and TRBJ1-1 for the parts outside the CDR3, the full variable domain is NAGVMQNPRHLVRRRGQEARLRCSPMKGHSHVYWYRQLPEEGLKFMVYLQKENIIDESGMPKERFSAEFPKEGPSILRIQQVVRGDSAAYFCASSPTDTNTEAFFGQGTRLTVV.

The chain couples TRBV6-1 to TRBJ1-1; no clear D gene. The CDR3 runs to 15 residues. Germline-derived CDR1 and CDR2 are MNHNS and SASEGT. V lost 0 bases and J lost 3, with 11 bases in between. CDR3: CASSEAGLGDTEAFF. The CDR3 DNA reads TGTGCCAGCAGTGAAGCGGGGTTGGGAGACACTGAAGCTTTCTTT.

The rearrangement joins TRBV5-5 to TRBJ1-6, with D possibly TRBD1 on 5 matching bases. CDR1 and CDR2 from the germline V gene are SGHKS and YYEKEE (reference sequence). Trimming left V 0 bases short and J 9 bases short, with 13 bases between. This CDR3 is built from 15 residues. The CDR3 reads CASSLVAGFSSPLHF. CDR3 bases: TGTGCCAGCAGCTTGGTGGCAGGGTTTTCTTCACCCCTCCACTTT.

This clone has a handful of counts. The chain joins TRBV11-2 to TRBJ2-7; D is perhaps TRBD1 (6 bases). The length of the CDR3 is 16 residues. Trimming left V 1 base short and J 2 bases short, with 15 bases between. Per the germline V gene, CDR1 is SGHAT and CDR2 is FQNNGV. CDR3 DNA sequence: TGTGCCAGCAGCTTAGTAACAGGGCTTACGACCTACGAGCAGTACTTC. It codes for CASSLVTGLTTYEQYF.

This clone was counted only a few times. The rearrangement uses TRBV10-3 and TRBJ1-1, with TRBD1 matching 10 bases. The CDR3 is made up of 21 amino acids. CDR1 and CDR2 from the germline V gene are ENHRY and SYGVKD. With 1 base clipped from V and 8 bases from J, the junction kept 25 bases outside the gene matches. The CDR3 spells CAISEWYPPGQGPKGGSEAFF. The CDR3 coding sequence is TGTGCCATCAGTGAGTGGTACCCCCCGGGACAGGGGCCTAAAGGGGGGTCAGAAGCTTTCTTT.

V is TRBV6-6 and J is TRBJ2-7; D perhaps matches TRBD2 (5 bases). CDR1 and CDR2 (germline): MNHNY, SVGAGI (reference sequence). V was shortened by 8 bases and J by 4 bases, with 15 bases between the two germline ends. CDR3 size: 13 residues. The chain's CDR3 is CASARGWGYEQYV. The DNA of the CDR3 is TGTGCCAGCGCTCGGGGATGGGGATACGAGCAGTACGTC.

This clone has a single count. The chain uses TRBV5-5 and TRBJ2-1; D is ambiguous. Trimming left V 1 base short and J 0 bases short, with 8 bases between. In germline, CDR1 is SGHKS, CDR2 YYEKEE (reference sequence). The CDR3 covers 15 residues. In DNA form, the CDR3 reads TGTGCCAGCAGCTTGACGGTTAGCTCCTACAATGAGCAGTTCTTC. Its protein is CASSLTVSSYNEQFF.

Worth noting for this clone: Additional DNA sequences in this sample encode the identical CDR3. The chain has TRBV5-1 and TRBJ2-1, with 11 bases matching TRBD1. This CDR3 is built from 15 residues. After removal of 4 bases from V and 6 bases from J, the junction contained 6 bases not matched to a gene. The V gene's germline CDR1 is SGHRS and CDR2 YFSETQ. The CDR3 sequence: CASSLGGTGGNEQFF. The CDR3 coding sequence is TGCGCCAGCAGCCTGGGAGGGACAGGGGGCAATGAGCAGTTCTTC.

This clone was observed a single time. The V call is TRBV2, the J call TRBJ2-1; 11 positions agree with TRBD2. This CDR3 region has 15 residues. Per germline, CDR1 SNHLY and CDR2 FYNNEI. V shed 6 bases, J shed 6 bases, and the junction held 7 bases outside the gene matches. The CDR3 nucleotides are TGTGCCAGCAGATCGACTAGCGGGGCGTTCAATGAGCAGTTCTTC. Amino acid sequence: CASRSTSGAFNEQFF.

The J gene is TRBJ1-6, the V gene TRBV4-2; D unclear. The CDR3 covers 15 residues. Germline values: CDR1 LGHNA, CDR2 YNFKEQ. Trimming took off 2 bases at V and 12 bases at J, with 17 bases between the two ends. CDR3 sequence reads: CASSQLEGGREPLHF. CDR3 bases: TGTGCCAGCAGCCAATTAGAGGGAGGCCGCGAACCCCTCCACTTT.

Only one count was recorded for this clone. This chain links TRBV7-6 with TRBJ2-2; 8 positions agree with TRBD1. The ends lost 4 bases at V and 5 bases at J; junction bases unmatched: 6. The germline CDR1 and CDR2 sequences are SGHVS and FNYEAQ. The CDR3 contains 15 residues. In nucleotides, the CDR3 is TGTGCCAGCAGCTGGAGGGACAGGCCAACCGGGGAGCTGTTTTTT. Encoded protein: CASSWRDRPTGELFF.

The chain joins TRBV11-2 to TRBJ1-1; D perhaps matches TRBD1 (5 bases). Germline-derived CDR1 and CDR2 are SGHAT and FQNNGV. V lost 8 bases and J 0 bases, leaving 13 bases between the germline ends. CDR3 length equals 14 residues. The CDR3 DNA reads TGTGCCAGCCATCGGGGGATTATGAACACTGAAGCTTTCTTT. Protein: CASHRGIMNTEAFF.